The rows below give T cell receptor beta chains drawn from one sample of a study of T cell changes during pregnancy in multiple sclerosis. Data came from immunoSEQ multiplex PCR; TCRdb stores just in-frame clones and leaves some out. The table includes 90,000 to 95,000 clones, around 93% detected once. Here the sequenced sample was peripheral blood, taken before pregnancy. The origin of the receptors is a female donor with multiple sclerosis, enrolled in a pregnancy study. Each CDR3 is given with its conserved first and last residue. Each record gives: CDR3 protein, V gene, clone size. The size field is filled for only some rows; it gives once, few, many or a size class.

CASSRSVNGQGEQFF	TRBV5-1	-
CASSLAGGNQPQHF	TRBV7-9	-
CASSYIAGAANEQFF	TRBV7-3	-
CASSLVPGDPPLKHF	TRBV7-7	once
CASSQDLAETQYF	TRBV4-2	-
CASLHGGGRDTQYF	TRBV28	-
CASSFSGQGETQYF	TRBV7-9	-
CASSKGQLYGYTF	TRBV13	-
CASSLTRGGEQFF	TRBV11-3	-
CASSLRQNTEAFF	TRBV7-3	-
CASSYTGAVSYEQYF	TRBV27	-
CASSFSGSSYNEQFF	TRBV7-9	-
CASSPWTSGGETQYF	TRBV7-8	-
CASSLGTGNQPQHF	TRBV2	-
CAISDADTQYF	TRBV10-3	-
CASSLRRWDTEAFF	TRBV5-1	-
CASRGSGTGFSAEQYF	TRBV19	-
CASSPSGSFNEKLFF	TRBV7-8	once
CASSERGGNQPQHF	TRBV2	-
CAVRVKDTEAFF	TRBV6-5	-
CASKGPNYGYTF	TRBV28	-
CASSAATGGGEKLFF	TRBV25-1	-
CASSQVGRPGGMDEQFF	TRBV4-1	-
CASSYSRGRARETQYF	TRBV5-4	-
CASSQGRQGYGYTF	TRBV4-3	few
CASSLSGQAKNIQYF	TRBV2	-
CASSSWEARASNQPQHF	TRBV19	-
CASSSQPTYEQYF	TRBV7-2	-
CASSQEIQGNTEAFF	TRBV4-1	-
CASGNRAGLGEQFF	TRBV7-3	-
CAISLRTGDYEQYF	TRBV10-3	-
CAISERLAGGLNTGELFF	TRBV10-3	-
CASSLGQGAYEQYF	TRBV28	-
CASSSGLGNEQFF	TRBV7-3	-
CASSPGQGHQYGYTF	TRBV18	once
CASLLKRGANVLTF	TRBV5-6	once
CASSPRTGFEQYF	TRBV5-4	-
CASSPGTFYEQYF	TRBV5-1	-
CASSQTSGGTSYEQYF	TRBV11-1	-
CAWSVTGSGNTIYF	TRBV30	few
CASSLYRGRLNTEAFF	TRBV27	-